These 10 T cell receptor beta chains share one sample of origin, sequenced in a study of shared clonotypes between healthy human individuals. TCRdb's copy holds only in-frame clones and misses some; the assay was immunoSEQ multiplex PCR. The data contain 2 million to 2.5 million clones, roughly 90% of them singletons. The sample consisted of naive CD4+ T cells from PBMCs. Subset in this sample: CD45RA+ positively selected. Receptors were obtained from a man younger than 30 in good health. Some clones in this sample may be carry-over from other donors' samples.

The J gene is TRBJ2-1, the V gene TRBV4-1; weak D call: TRBD1 (5 bases). CDR3 length: 14 amino acids. Germline V lookup: CDR1 MGHRA, CDR2 YSYEKL. Trimming pared 3 bases from V and 5 bases from J, leaving 11 bases between. The CDR3 bases are TGCGCCAGCAGCCACCTCCCGACAGACAATGAGCAGTTCTTC. Its translation is CASSHLPTDNEQFF.

Worth noting for this clone: The same CDR3 arises from other DNA sequences in this sample as well. The rearrangement joins TRBV9 to TRBJ2-1; TRBD2 matches at 9 bases. The CDR3 runs to 16 residues. The V and J ends lost 1 base and 4 bases, in that order; junction bases with no gene match: 6. The germline V gene encodes CDR1 SGDLS and CDR2 YYNGEE. CDR3 nucleotide sequence: TGTGCCAGCAGCGTATCTAGCGGGATTAGTTACAATGAGCAGTTCTTC. Amino acid sequence: CASSVSSGISYNEQFF.

J is TRBJ2-1 and V is TRBV27; D is undetermined. CDR1 is MNHEY and CDR2 is SMNVEV in the germline V gene (reference sequence). This CDR3 has 13 residues. Trimming shortened V by 2 bases and J by 9 bases, and 11 bases separated the two germline ends. CDR3 region: CASSLGRMGEQFF. As DNA, the CDR3 is TGTGCCAGCAGTTTAGGCCGGATGGGTGAGCAGTTCTTC.

The chain recombines TRBV19 with TRBJ2-1, with D uncertain. V lost 4 bases and J 10 bases, leaving 20 bases between the germline ends. The CDR3 extends over 15 amino acids. CDR1 and CDR2 from the germline V gene are LNHDA and SQIVND (reference sequence). The CDR3 DNA is TGTGCCAGTAGTAGATTACAGCGACCTGACGAGGAGCAGTTCTTC. Protein sequence: CASSRLQRPDEEQFF.

In the case of this clone: This same CDR3 is encoded by further DNA sequences in the sample. The chain joins TRBV7-2 to TRBJ1-2; the D is unclear. The CDR3 extends over 13 amino acids. CDR1 is SGHTA and CDR2 is FQGNSA in the germline V gene. The V end lost 1 base, the J end lost 2 bases, and 5 bases lay between the germline ends. DNA for the CDR3: TGTGCCAGCAGCTTAGGACAAAACTATGGCTACACCTTC. Its protein is CASSLGQNYGYTF. Variable domain in full (rest from reference TRBV7-2 and TRBJ1-2): GAGVSQSPSNKVTEKGKDVELRCDPISGHTALYWYRQSLGQGLEFLIYFQGNSAPDKSGLPSDRFSAERTGGSVSTLTIQRTQQEDSAVYLCASSLGQNYGYTFGSGTRLTVV.

The V gene is TRBV5-1, the J gene TRBJ2-2, with 11 positions matching TRBD1. CDR1 SGHRS and CDR2 YFSETQ come from the germline V gene. The CDR3 loop spans 17 amino acids. After removal of 0 bases from V and 4 bases from J, the junction contained 5 bases not matched to a gene. CDR3: CASSLGPGTGGTGELFF. The CDR3 nucleotides read TGCGCCAGCAGCTTGGGACCCGGGACAGGGGGCACCGGGGAGCTGTTTTTT.

The chain employs TRBV4-1 and TRBJ1-1, with TRBD1 matching 7 bases. The CDR3 length is 17 residues. J was trimmed by 1 base and V by 3 bases; bases with no gene match: 11. From germline, CDR1 is MGHRA and CDR2 YSYEKL. The CDR3 coding sequence is TGCGCCAGCAGCCACCCTGTTAGACAGGGCGCGAACACTGAAGCTTTCTTT. It encodes CASSHPVRQGANTEAFF.

This chain links TRBV4-2 with TRBJ2-7, with a possible D match to TRBD1 (5 bases). The CDR3 is 17 amino acids. Germline CDR1 is LGHNA and CDR2 is YNFKEQ. The ends were cut back, 1 base at V and 0 bases at J, with 16 bases in the middle. This chain's CDR3 is CASSQGRWGQSSYEQYF. The DNA for the CDR3 is TGTGCCAGCAGCCAAGGGCGGTGGGGCCAAAGCTCCTACGAGCAGTACTTC.

The chain couples TRBV9 to TRBJ2-6, with unresolved D. The CDR3 has 15 residues. The germline V gene encodes CDR1 SGDLS and CDR2 YYNGEE. Trimming removed 4 bases from V and 1 base from J, with 9 bases in between. The DNA for the CDR3 is TGTGCCAGCAGCCCCCAGCTGTCTGGGGCCAACGTCCTGACTTTC. Translation gives CASSPQLSGANVLTF.

The chain has TRBV5-1 and TRBJ2-2; 9 positions match TRBD1. Germline trimming cut 2 bases from V and 7 bases from J; bases unmatched to any gene: 6. CDR1 is SGHRS, CDR2 YFSETQ, per germline. This CDR3 is built from 15 residues. The DNA of the CDR3 is TGCGCCAGCAGCTTAGAGGGACAGGGACTCGGGGAGCTGTTTTTT. This sequence encodes CASSLEGQGLGELFF.